This T cell receptor beta chain was sequenced during a study of blood T cells in healthy people across ages. Points on this clonotype: Possible read error: a much larger clone is one base away.

Together with a sample-barcoded 5' primer, a J-beta primer mix was included in a second PCR lasting roughly 6 to 12 cycles. TCRdb re-called the 5' RACE reads through MiXCR, storing one row per CDR3 protein. Of 600,000 or so distinct CDR3 sequences in the sample, about 30% were seen once. Germline-derived CDR1 and CDR2 are KGHDR and SFDVKD. This CDR3 is built from 15 residues. V was shortened by 4 bases and J by 7 bases, with 17 bases between the two germline ends. This chain connects TRBV24-1 to TRBJ2-3, with a weak D call TRBD2 (6 bases). Source material: blood. This TCR was sampled from an elderly woman in good health. CDR3 in DNA: TGTGCCACCAGTGACTTACGGGACTCCGTACATACGCAGTATTTT. Encoded protein: CATSDLRDSVHTQYF.